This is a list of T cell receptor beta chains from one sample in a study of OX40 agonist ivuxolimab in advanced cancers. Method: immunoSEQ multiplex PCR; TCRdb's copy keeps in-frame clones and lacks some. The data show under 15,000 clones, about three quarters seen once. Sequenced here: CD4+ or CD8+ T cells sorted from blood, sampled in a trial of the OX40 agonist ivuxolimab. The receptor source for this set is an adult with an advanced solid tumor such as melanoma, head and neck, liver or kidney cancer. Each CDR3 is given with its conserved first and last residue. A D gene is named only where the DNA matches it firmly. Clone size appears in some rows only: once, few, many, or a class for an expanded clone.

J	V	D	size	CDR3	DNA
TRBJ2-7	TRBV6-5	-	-	CASSPPLRTYEQYF	TGTGCCAGCAGCCCACCACTCCGAACCTACGAGCAGTACTTC
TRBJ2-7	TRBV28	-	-	CASSSQKTGYSYEQYF	TGTGCCAGCAGTTCCCAGAAAACAGGGTACTCCTACGAGCAGTACTTC
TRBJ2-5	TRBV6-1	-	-	CASRSDQETQYF	TGTGCCAGCAGGTCAGACCAAGAGACCCAGTACTTC
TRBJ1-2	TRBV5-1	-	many	CASSLSVGSYGYTF	TGCGCCAGCAGCTTGTCAGTGGGTAGCTATGGCTACACCTTC
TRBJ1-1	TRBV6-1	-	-	CASSEAAQGTFMNTEAFF	TGTGCCAGCAGTGAAGCGGCACAGGGTACCTTCATGAACACTGAAGCTTTCTTT
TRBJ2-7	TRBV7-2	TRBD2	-	CASSRLAGSSYEQYF	TGTGCCAGCAGCCGGCTAGCGGGGAGCTCCTACGAGCAGTACTTC
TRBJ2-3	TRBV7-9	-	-	CASNSGLFTDTQYF	TGTGCTAGCAACTCCGGACTATTCACAGATACGCAGTATTTT
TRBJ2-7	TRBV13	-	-	CASSAEGGAYTYEQYF	TGTGCCAGCAGTGCCGAAGGGGGAGCTTATACCTACGAGCAGTACTTC
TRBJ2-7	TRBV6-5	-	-	CASSSLAEQYF	TGTGCCAGCAGTTCCCTCGCCGAGCAGTACTTC
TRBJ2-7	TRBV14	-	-	CASSQVSTGEQYF	TGTGCCAGCAGCCAAGTTAGCACGGGGGAGCAGTACTTC
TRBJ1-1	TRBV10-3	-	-	CAISERITEAFF	TGTGCCATCAGTGAACGGATCACTGAAGCTTTCTTT
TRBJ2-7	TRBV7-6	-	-	CASSLAENEQYF	TGTGCCAGCAGCTTAGCGGAAAACGAGCAGTACTTC
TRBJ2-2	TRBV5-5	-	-	CASSLPFGPTNTGELFF	TGTGCCAGCAGCTTGCCTTTTGGGCCCACAAACACCGGGGAGCTGTTTTTT
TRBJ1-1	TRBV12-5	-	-	CASALGGLNTEAFF	TGTGCTAGTGCCTTAGGGGGGTTGAACACTGAAGCTTTCTTT
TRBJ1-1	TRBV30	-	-	CAWNHVEAFF	TGTGCCTGGAACCACGTTGAAGCTTTCTTT
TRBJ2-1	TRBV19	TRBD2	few	CASSIHLAGAYNEQFF	TGTGCCAGTAGTATCCACCTAGCGGGAGCCTACAATGAGCAGTTCTTC
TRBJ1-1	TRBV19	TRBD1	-	CASSIAWTGEDTEAFF	TGTGCCAGTAGTATAGCTTGGACAGGGGAGGACACTGAAGCTTTCTTT
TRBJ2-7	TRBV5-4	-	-	CASSAIQGSYEQYF	TGTGCCAGCAGCGCTATACAGGGAAGCTACGAGCAGTACTTC
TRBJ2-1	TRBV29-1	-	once	CSVEGQPSHNEQFF	TGCAGCGTTGAAGGCCAACCCTCCCACAATGAGCAGTTCTTC
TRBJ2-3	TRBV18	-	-	CASSPVPGATDTQYF	TGTGCCAGCTCACCCGTGCCGGGGGCCACAGATACGCAGTATTTT
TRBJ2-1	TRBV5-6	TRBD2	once	CASSLSLGGSFSYNEQFF	TGTGCCAGCAGCTTGTCGCTGGGCGGGAGTTTTTCCTACAATGAGCAGTTCTTC
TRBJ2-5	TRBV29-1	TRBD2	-	CSVEASGDGTQYF	TGCAGCGTTGAGGCTAGCGGCGACGGGACCCAGTACTTC
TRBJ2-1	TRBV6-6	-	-	CATLSGGNEQFF	TGTGCCACCCTCAGTGGGGGCAATGAGCAGTTCTTC
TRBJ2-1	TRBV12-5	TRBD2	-	CASGPKAGAYNEQFF	TGTGCTAGTGGTCCTAAAGCGGGGGCCTACAATGAGCAGTTCTTC
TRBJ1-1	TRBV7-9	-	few	CASSFEGTEAFF	TGTGCCAGCAGCTTTGAGGGCACTGAAGCTTTCTTT
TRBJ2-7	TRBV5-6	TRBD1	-	CASSATGGKDEQYF	TGTGCCAGCAGCGCAACAGGGGGCAAAGACGAGCAGTACTTC
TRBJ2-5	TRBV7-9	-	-	CASSFGTLRLQETQYF	TGTGCCAGCAGCTTCGGGACACTTAGGCTCCAAGAGACCCAGTACTTC
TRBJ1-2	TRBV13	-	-	CASSRGRANYGYTF	TGTGCCAGCAGCCGGGGCCGAGCTAACTATGGCTACACCTTC
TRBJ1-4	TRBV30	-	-	CAWSDGTANEKLFF	TGTGCCTGGAGTGACGGGACGGCTAATGAAAAACTGTTTTTT
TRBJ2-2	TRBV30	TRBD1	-	CAWKRQGNTGELFF	TGTGCCTGGAAACGACAGGGGAACACCGGGGAGCTGTTTTTT
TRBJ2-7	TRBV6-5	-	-	CASSLARGASREQYF	TGTGCCAGCAGCCTGGCAAGGGGCGCTTCCCGCGAGCAGTACTTC
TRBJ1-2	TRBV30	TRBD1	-	CAGQGAIANYGYTF	TGTGCCGGACAGGGGGCCATAGCTAACTATGGCTACACCTTC
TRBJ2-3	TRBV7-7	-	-	CASSPLGTHTDTQYF	TGTGCCAGCAGCCCTCTAGGGACTCACACAGATACGCAGTATTTT
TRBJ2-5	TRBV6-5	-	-	CASSSTGQLGETQYF	TGTGCCAGCAGTTCCACCGGACAGTTAGGGGAGACCCAGTACTTC
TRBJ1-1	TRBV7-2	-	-	CASSWGTPGTEAFF	TGTGCCAGCAGCTGGGGGACCCCCGGGACTGAAGCTTTCTTT
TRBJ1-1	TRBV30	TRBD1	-	CAWNYPRGGQGEAFF	TGTGCCTGGAATTACCCCCGGGGGGGACAGGGTGAAGCTTTCTTT
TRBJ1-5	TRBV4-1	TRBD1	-	CASSPGQGVVQPQHF	TGCGCCAGCAGCCCCGGACAGGGGGTGGTCCAGCCCCAGCATTTT
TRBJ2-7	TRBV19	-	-	CASSILAGPYEQYF	TGTGCCAGTAGTATATTAGCCGGACCCTACGAGCAGTACTTC
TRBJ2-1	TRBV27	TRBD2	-	CASGTSGYNEQFF	TGTGCCAGTGGGACTAGCGGGTACAATGAGCAGTTCTTC
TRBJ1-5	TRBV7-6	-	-	CASSFGSNQPQHF	TGTGCCAGCAGCTTCGGTAGCAATCAGCCCCAGCATTTT
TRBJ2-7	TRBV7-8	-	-	CASSFLYEQYF	TGTGCCAGCAGCTTCCTCTACGAGCAGTACTTC
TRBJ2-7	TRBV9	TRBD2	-	CASSPMGAGGIDEQYF	TGTGCCAGCAGCCCAATGGGGGCGGGAGGCATCGACGAGCAGTACTTC
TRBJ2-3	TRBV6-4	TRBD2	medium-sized	CASSELAGGDTQYF	TGTGCCAGCAGCGAACTAGCGGGAGGAGATACGCAGTATTTT
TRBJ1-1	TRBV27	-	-	CASSLYSATNTEAFF	TGTGCCAGCAGTTTATACAGCGCTACGAACACTGAAGCTTTCTTT
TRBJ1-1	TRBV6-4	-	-	CASRQSSNTEAFF	TGTGCCAGCAGACAGAGTTCGAACACTGAAGCTTTCTTT
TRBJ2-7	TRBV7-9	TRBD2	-	CASSLSTSGREVYEQYF	TGTGCCAGCAGCTTATCCACTAGCGGGCGCGAGGTCTACGAGCAGTACTTC
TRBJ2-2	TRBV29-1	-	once	CSVSTGTSTGELFF	TGCAGCGTTAGTACCGGAACGTCCACCGGGGAGCTGTTTTTT
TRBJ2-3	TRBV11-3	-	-	CASSTRDGAMTDTQYF	TGTGCCAGCAGTACCCGGGACGGTGCTATGACAGATACGCAGTATTTT
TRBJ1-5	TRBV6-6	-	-	CATRQPNQPQHF	TGTGCCACCCGACAGCCCAATCAGCCCCAGCATTTT
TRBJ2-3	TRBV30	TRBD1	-	CASDRDEDTQYF	TGTGCCTCGGACAGGGATGAAGATACGCAGTATTTT
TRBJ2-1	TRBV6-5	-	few	CASSYVGQQNEQFF	TGTGCCAGCAGTTACGTGGGACAACAGAATGAGCAGTTCTTC
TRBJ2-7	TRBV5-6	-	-	CASSLELDEQYF	TGTGCCAGCAGCTTGGAATTGGACGAGCAGTACTTC
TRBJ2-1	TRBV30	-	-	CAWRTSPSYNEQFF	TGTGCCTGGCGGACCAGCCCCTCCTACAATGAGCAGTTCTTC
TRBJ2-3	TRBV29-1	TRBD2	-	CSVEVGLAPSTDTQYF	TGCAGCGTTGAAGTAGGACTAGCACCTAGCACAGATACGCAGTATTTT